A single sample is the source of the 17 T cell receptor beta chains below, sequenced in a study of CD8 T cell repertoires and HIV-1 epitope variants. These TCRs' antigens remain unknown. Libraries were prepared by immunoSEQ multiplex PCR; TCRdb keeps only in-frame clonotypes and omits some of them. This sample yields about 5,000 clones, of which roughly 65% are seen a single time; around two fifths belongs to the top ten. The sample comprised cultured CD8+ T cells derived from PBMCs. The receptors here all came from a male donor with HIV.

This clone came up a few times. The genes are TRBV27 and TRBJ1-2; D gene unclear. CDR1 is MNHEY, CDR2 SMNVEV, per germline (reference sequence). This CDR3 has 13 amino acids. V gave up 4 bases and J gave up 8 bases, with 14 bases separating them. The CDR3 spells CASSYGPLGGYTF. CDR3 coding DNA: TGTGCCAGCAGTTATGGGCCCTTGGGAGGCTACACCTTC.

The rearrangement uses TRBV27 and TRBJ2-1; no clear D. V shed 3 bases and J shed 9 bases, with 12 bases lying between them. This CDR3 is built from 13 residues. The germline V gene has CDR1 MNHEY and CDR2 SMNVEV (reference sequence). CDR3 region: CASSFLVLGEQFF. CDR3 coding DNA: TGTGCCAGCAGTTTCCTCGTTTTAGGTGAGCAGTTCTTC.

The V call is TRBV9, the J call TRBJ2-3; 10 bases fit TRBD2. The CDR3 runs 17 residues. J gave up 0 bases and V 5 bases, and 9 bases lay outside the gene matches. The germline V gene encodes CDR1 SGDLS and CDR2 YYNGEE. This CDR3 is CASSRRGLAFSTDTQYF. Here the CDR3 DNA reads TGTGCCAGCAGTCGCCGGGGACTAGCGTTTAGCACAGATACGCAGTATTTT.

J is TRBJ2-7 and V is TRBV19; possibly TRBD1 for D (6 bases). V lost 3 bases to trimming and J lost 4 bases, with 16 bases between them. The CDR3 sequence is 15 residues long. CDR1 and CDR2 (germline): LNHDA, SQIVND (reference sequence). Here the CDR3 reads CASSILMGASYEQYF. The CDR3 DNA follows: TGTGCCAGTAGTATTTTAATGGGGGCGAGTTACGAGCAGTACTTC.

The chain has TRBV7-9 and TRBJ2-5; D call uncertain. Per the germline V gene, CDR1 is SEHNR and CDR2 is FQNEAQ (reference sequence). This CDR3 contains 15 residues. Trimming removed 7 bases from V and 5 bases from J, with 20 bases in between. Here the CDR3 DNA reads TGTGCCAGCACCTCAGTTGAGGACCTCCTGGAGACCCAGTACTTC. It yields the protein CASTSVEDLLETQYF. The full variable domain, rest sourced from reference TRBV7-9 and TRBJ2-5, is DTGVSQNPRHKITKRGQNVTFRCDPISEHNRLYWYRQTLGQGPEFLTYFQNEAQLEKSRLLSDRFSAERPKGSFSTLEIQRTEQGDSAMYLCASTSVEDLLETQYFGPGTRLLVL.

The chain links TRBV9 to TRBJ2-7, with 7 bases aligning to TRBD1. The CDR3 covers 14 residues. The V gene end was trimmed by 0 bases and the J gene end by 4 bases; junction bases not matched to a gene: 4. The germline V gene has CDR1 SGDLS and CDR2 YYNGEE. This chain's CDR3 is CASSVGTGAYEQYF. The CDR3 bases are TGTGCCAGCAGCGTAGGTACAGGGGCGTACGAGCAGTACTTC.

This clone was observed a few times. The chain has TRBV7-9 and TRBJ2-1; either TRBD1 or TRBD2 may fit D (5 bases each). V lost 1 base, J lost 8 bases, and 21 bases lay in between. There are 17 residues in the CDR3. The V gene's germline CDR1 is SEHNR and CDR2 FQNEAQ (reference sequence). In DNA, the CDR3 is TGTGCCAGCAGCTTAGGGGATCCGGGACCCCCTCCGTATGAGCAGTTCTTC. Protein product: CASSLGDPGPPPYEQFF.

The CDR3 nucleotides read TGTGCCAGCAGTGAAGGGACAGGGGGCGGGGAGACCCAGTACTTC. Protein: CASSEGTGGGETQYF. This chain links TRBV25-1 with TRBJ2-5, with TRBD1 identical over 12 bases. The CDR3 is made up of 15 amino acids. Germline CDR1 and CDR2: MGHDK and SYGVNS. V shed 2 bases and J 5 bases; nucleotides not matched to a gene: 3.

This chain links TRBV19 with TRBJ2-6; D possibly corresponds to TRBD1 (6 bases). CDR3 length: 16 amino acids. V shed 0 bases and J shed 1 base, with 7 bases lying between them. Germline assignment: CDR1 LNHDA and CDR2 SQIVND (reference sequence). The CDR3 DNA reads TGTGCCAGTAGTATAGATCAGGGGTCTGGGGCCAACGTCCTGACTTTC. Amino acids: CASSIDQGSGANVLTF.

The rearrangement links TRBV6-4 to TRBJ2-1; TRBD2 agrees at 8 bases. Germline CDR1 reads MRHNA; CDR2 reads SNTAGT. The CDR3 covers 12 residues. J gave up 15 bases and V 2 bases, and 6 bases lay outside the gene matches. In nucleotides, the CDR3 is TGTGCCAGCAGTGACCAAGCGGGAGCGCGGTTCTTC. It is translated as CASSDQAGARFF.

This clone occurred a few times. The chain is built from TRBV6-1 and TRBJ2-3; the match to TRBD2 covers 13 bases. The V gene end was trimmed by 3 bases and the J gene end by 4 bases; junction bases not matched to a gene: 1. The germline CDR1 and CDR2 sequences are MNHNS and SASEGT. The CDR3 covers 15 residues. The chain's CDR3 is CASSETSGRPDTQYF. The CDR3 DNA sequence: TGTGCCAGCAGTGAGACTAGCGGGAGGCCAGATACGCAGTATTTT.

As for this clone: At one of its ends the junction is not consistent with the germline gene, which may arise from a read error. The CDR3 loop is CASSQDVGQGNTEAFF. As DNA, the CDR3 is TGCGCCAGCAGCCAAGATGTTGGGCAGGGGAACACTGAAGCTTTCTTT. The chain combines TRBV7-9 with TRBJ1-1, with TRBD1 as a possible D gene (5 bases). The germline V gene has CDR1 SEHNR and CDR2 FQNEAQ (reference sequence). This CDR3 has 16 residues.

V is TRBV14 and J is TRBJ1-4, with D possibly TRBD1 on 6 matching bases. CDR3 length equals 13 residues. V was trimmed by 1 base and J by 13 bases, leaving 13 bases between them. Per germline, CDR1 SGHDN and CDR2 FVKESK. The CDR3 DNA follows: TGTGCCAGCAGCCAAGTACCGGACAGAGGACTGTTTTTT. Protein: CASSQVPDRGLFF.

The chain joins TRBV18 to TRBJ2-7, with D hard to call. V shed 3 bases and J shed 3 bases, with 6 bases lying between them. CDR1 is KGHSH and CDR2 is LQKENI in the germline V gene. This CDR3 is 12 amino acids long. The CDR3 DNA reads TGTGCCAGCTCACCCGACTTCTACGAGCAGTACTTC. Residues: CASSPDFYEQYF.

The CDR3 reads CASSNSGMNDEQFF. CDR3 sequence (DNA): TGTGCCAGCAGCAATAGCGGGATGAACGATGAGCAGTTCTTC. V and J are TRBV2 and TRBJ2-1; 8 nucleotides match TRBD2. V lost 6 bases, J lost 8 bases, and 9 bases stayed unmatched. The CDR3 has 14 amino acids. Germline-derived CDR1 and CDR2 are SNHLY and FYNNEI.

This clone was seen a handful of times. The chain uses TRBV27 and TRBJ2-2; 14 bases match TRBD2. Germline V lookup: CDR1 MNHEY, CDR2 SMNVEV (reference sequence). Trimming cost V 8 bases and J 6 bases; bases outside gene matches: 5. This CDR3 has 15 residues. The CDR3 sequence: CASLGTSGGPGELFF. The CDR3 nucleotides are TGTGCCAGCCTTGGGACTAGCGGGGGCCCCGGGGAGCTGTTTTTT.

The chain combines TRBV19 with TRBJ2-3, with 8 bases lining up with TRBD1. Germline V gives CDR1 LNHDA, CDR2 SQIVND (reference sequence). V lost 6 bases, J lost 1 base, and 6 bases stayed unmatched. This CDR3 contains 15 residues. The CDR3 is CASSYGQGGTDTQYF. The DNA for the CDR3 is TGTGCCAGTAGCTACGGACAGGGAGGCACAGATACGCAGTATTTT.